The sequence of this TCR beta chain was determined in a study of blood T cells in healthy people across ages. Findings and limits, study-wide: Per million T cells, the diversity of TCR beta decreased roughly linearly as age advanced. Higher diversity and more naive CD4+ cells were features of long-lived donors, compared to aged donors.

Every sample gave at least 5 micrograms of total RNA when it was extracted. The second PCR ran about 6 to 12 cycles with a sample-barcoded 5' primer and J-beta primers. TCRdb re-called the 5' RACE reads through MiXCR, storing one row per CDR3 protein. The data hold 750,000 to 950,000 distinct CDR3 sequences, with 20% to 30% observed a single time. As regards this clonotype: Its cognate antigen is unknown.

This same sample was also taken into another study, of T cells of mothers and their children.

The sequencing input was blood. This receptor was identified in a boy between 5 and 17 years old in good health.

CDR3 amino acids: CASSFISGVGTDTQYF. DNA of the CDR3: TGTGCCAGCAGCTTCATTAGCGGGGTTGGCACAGATACGCAGTATTTT. The V call is TRBV7-3, the J call TRBJ2-3; 8 bases are shared with TRBD2. Unmatched junction bases numbered 6, after V lost 3 bases and J lost 1 base. Germline V CDR1 and CDR2: SGHTA, FQGTGA. This CDR3 is built from 16 residues.